This entry lists 10 T cell receptor beta chains sequenced from one sample in a study of T cell responses to AZD1222 COVID-19 vaccine. This table comes from immunoSEQ multiplex PCR, and its TCRdb copy is limited to in-frame clones, with some not included. This table has about 99,000 clones, about 89% appearing once. The sequencing here drew on peripheral blood, taken 28 days after the second dose of the MenACWY control vaccine. Receptors were obtained from an adult who received the MenACWY meningococcal vaccine as a control.

V usage is TRBV7-2 and J usage is TRBJ2-5, with D maybe TRBD2 (6 bases). This CDR3 is built from 15 residues. The germline V and J ends were trimmed by 5 bases and 5 bases, with 18 bases remaining between them. The germline gives CDR1 SGHTA, CDR2 FQGNSA. The DNA of the CDR3 is TGTGCCAGCAGCAATTACCTCCGGGGGAAGGAGACCCAGTACTTC. This codes for CASSNYLRGKETQYF. Using reference TRBV7-2 and TRBJ2-5 for the parts outside the CDR3, the full variable domain is GAGVSQSPSNKVTEKGKDVELRCDPISGHTALYWYRQSLGQGLEFLIYFQGNSAPDKSGLPSDRFSAERTGGSVSTLTIQRTQQEDSAVYLCASSNYLRGKETQYFGPGTRLLVL.

About this clone itself: The sample carries other DNA sequences with the same CDR3. The genes are TRBV5-1 and TRBJ1-1; D unresolved. Germline lookup yields CDR1 SGHRS and CDR2 YFSETQ. The CDR3 runs to 13 residues. V was clipped by 1 base and J by 0 bases, with 4 bases between them. The CDR3 sequence is CASSLLLNTEAFF. CDR3 nucleotide sequence: TGCGCCAGCAGCTTGTTACTGAACACTGAAGCTTTCTTT.

The genes are TRBV11-3 and TRBJ2-2, with D possibly TRBD2 on 5 matching bases. CDR3 length equals 13 residues. V lost 1 base and J 7 bases, leaving 7 bases between the germline ends. The germline CDR1 and CDR2 sequences are SGHNT and YENEEA. The CDR3 sequence is CASSLVRGGELFF. The CDR3 DNA sequence: TGTGCCAGCAGCTTAGTACGGGGCGGGGAGCTGTTTTTT.

Comment on this clone: Other nucleotide sequences from this sample produce the same CDR3. The CDR3 spells CASSLDRGHGYTF. The CDR3 DNA follows: TGTGCCAGCAGCCTGGACAGGGGGCATGGCTACACCTTC. The chain joins TRBV5-6 to TRBJ1-2; TRBD1 aligns across 11 bases. The CDR3 runs to 13 residues. Trimming cost V 4 bases and J 6 bases; bases outside gene matches: 2. CDR1 and CDR2 from the germline V gene are SGHDT and YYEEEE.

V and J are TRBV9 and TRBJ2-3; no reliable D call. The germline V gene has CDR1 SGDLS and CDR2 YYNGEE. The CDR3 loop spans 14 amino acids. Trimming left V 4 bases short and J 2 bases short, with 11 bases between. CDR3 residues: CASSISPHTDTQYF. CDR3 in DNA: TGTGCCAGCAGCATCTCTCCCCACACAGATACGCAGTATTTT.

The gene calls are TRBV2 and TRBJ2-7, with 7 bases matching TRBD1. CDR1 and CDR2 from the germline V gene are SNHLY and FYNNEI. The V and J ends lost 6 bases and 7 bases, in that order; junction bases with no gene match: 12. The CDR3 extends over 14 amino acids. This chain's CDR3 is CASSGHRGPTEQYF. CDR3 DNA sequence: TGTGCCAGCAGCGGACACAGGGGTCCTACGGAGCAGTACTTC.

The chain is built from TRBV7-9 and TRBJ1-2; D gene ambiguous. In germline, CDR1 is SEHNR, CDR2 FQNEAQ (reference sequence). The CDR3 consists of 14 residues. V dropped 1 base and J dropped 4 bases, with 10 bases sitting between them. The CDR3 DNA follows: TGTGCCAGCAGCTTAGAGCGGCGGGTCTATGGCTACACCTTC. Encoded protein: CASSLERRVYGYTF.

The chain links TRBV19 to TRBJ1-2; the D is unclear. The V gene's germline CDR1 is LNHDA and CDR2 SQIVND (reference sequence). CDR3 length: 14 amino acids. Between the trimmed V and J ends, which lost 3 bases and 0 bases, there was a span of 8 bases. In DNA form, the CDR3 reads TGTGCCAGTAGTATTTGGAGGGCTAACTATGGCTACACCTTC. Translating it yields CASSIWRANYGYTF. The full variable domain, its missing parts supplied by reference TRBV19 and TRBJ1-2, is DGGITQSPKYLFRKEGQNVTLSCEQNLNHDAMYWYRQDPGQGLRLIYYSQIVNDFQKGDIAEGYSVSREKKESFPLTVTSAQKNPTAFYLCASSIWRANYGYTFGSGTRLTVV.

As to this clone: The DNA is left out, because the CDR3 cannot be placed on it with certainty; the CDR3 is given as TCRdb lists it. The V call is TRBV29-1, the J call TRBJ2-7; TRBD1, the table's D call, lacks a check against the DNA. Including both end residues, the CDR3 is 14 amino acids long. The germline gives CDR1 SQVTM, CDR2 ANQGSEA. The CDR3 loop reads CSVGPGQGTYEQYF.

This chain connects TRBV28 to TRBJ1-2; tentatively, D is TRBD1 (6 bases). Germline V CDR1 and CDR2: MDHEN, SYDVKM. This CDR3 has 14 amino acids. V lost 7 bases, J lost 5 bases, and 17 bases lay in between. The CDR3 here is CASTLSGTLYGYTF. The CDR3, as DNA: TGTGCCAGCACCCTCTCCGGGACACTGTATGGCTACACCTTC.